This TCR beta chain was recorded in a study of cytomegalovirus exposure and HLA in healthy donors. General observations from the study: Confirmation was obtained in vitro that a few CMV-associated chains are specific for CMV antigens.

Trimming stripped 1 base from V and 8 bases from J, with 11 bases between. This CDR3 comprises 13 residues. The germline CDR1 and CDR2 sequences are LGHNT and FRNRAP. Libraries were prepared by immunoSEQ multiplex PCR; TCRdb keeps only in-frame clonotypes and omits some of them. The top ten hold around 5.5% of the sample, which has tens of thousands of clones, 85% to 95% seen once. Comment on this clone: Antigen: not known.

This TCR was recovered from a woman aged 18-29 years in good health and CMV-seronegative. V usage is TRBV12-5 and J usage is TRBJ1-2, with a tentative D call TRBD1 (5 bases). The sample consisted of PBMCs. The CDR3 here is CASGLGRVAGYTF. In DNA form, the CDR3 reads TGTGCTAGTGGTTTGGGCAGGGTCGCGGGCTACACCTTC.